The rows below give T cell receptor beta chains drawn from one sample of a study of PD-1 blockade in classical Hodgkin lymphoma. Profiling relied on immunoSEQ multiplex PCR, and the TCRdb table lists in-frame clones only, not all of them. Of tens of thousands of clones in the sample, approximately 70% were seen once. The sample consisted of peripheral blood mononuclear cells (PBMCs), taken before the second cycle of nivolumab. All receptors come from a human donor with classical Hodgkin lymphoma. The CDR3 runs from the conserved cysteine through the conserved F or W. Each record gives: clone size, D gene, V gene, J gene, CDR3 protein, CDR3 DNA. A D gene is named only where the DNA matches it firmly. Some rows mark clone size as missing; the rest say once, few, many or name a class of expanded clone.

abundance: -
d_gene: TRBD1
v_gene: TRBV6-5
j_gene: TRBJ1-2
CDR3aa: CASSPGQGNYGYTF
CDR3nt: TGTGCCAGCAGCCCTGGACAGGGGAACTATGGCTACACCTTC

abundance: -
d_gene: TRBD2
v_gene: TRBV7-2
j_gene: TRBJ2-3
CDR3aa: CASSLVTSGSNTDTQYF
CDR3nt: TGTGCCAGCAGCTTAGTGACTAGCGGGAGCAACACAGATACGCAGTATTTT

abundance: -
d_gene: TRBD2
v_gene: TRBV30
j_gene: TRBJ2-1
CDR3aa: CAWSRLAGGDFYNEQFF
CDR3nt: TGTGCCTGGAGCAGACTAGCGGGAGGGGACTTCTACAATGAGCAGTTCTTC

abundance: -
d_gene: -
v_gene: TRBV19
j_gene: TRBJ2-7
CDR3aa: CASSISPVYEQYF
CDR3nt: TGTGCCAGTAGTATTAGTCCGGTGTACGAGCAGTACTTC

abundance: -
d_gene: -
v_gene: TRBV7-9
j_gene: TRBJ1-1
CDR3aa: CASSLDRDGKNTEAFF
CDR3nt: TGTGCCAGCAGCTTAGACAGGGATGGTAAGAACACTGAAGCTTTCTTT

abundance: -
d_gene: -
v_gene: TRBV6-4
j_gene: TRBJ2-2
CDR3aa: CASRLLANTGELFF
CDR3nt: TGTGCCAGCAGACTTCTAGCGAACACCGGGGAGCTGTTTTTT

abundance: medium-sized
d_gene: TRBD1
v_gene: TRBV19
j_gene: TRBJ1-5
CDR3aa: CASSADRGGGEPQHF
CDR3nt: TGTGCCAGTAGTGCGGACAGGGGAGGCGGAGAGCCCCAGCATTTT

abundance: once
d_gene: TRBD1
v_gene: TRBV30
j_gene: TRBJ2-6
CDR3aa: CAWSTSGGKNLANVLTF
CDR3nt: TGTGCCTGGAGTACCTCAGGGGGCAAAAACTTGGCCAACGTCCTGACTTTC

abundance: -
d_gene: -
v_gene: TRBV7-2
j_gene: TRBJ1-5
CDR3aa: CASSLKGEGQPQHF
CDR3nt: TGTGCCAGCAGCTTAAAGGGGGAGGGTCAGCCCCAGCATTTT

abundance: -
d_gene: TRBD2
v_gene: TRBV5-4
j_gene: TRBJ2-1
CDR3aa: CARLGAGEGYNEQFF
CDR3nt: TGTGCCCGCCTCGGGGCGGGAGAGGGGTACAATGAGCAGTTCTTC

abundance: -
d_gene: -
v_gene: TRBV18
j_gene: TRBJ1-1
CDR3aa: CASSPGLLNTEAFF
CDR3nt: TGTGCCAGCTCACCGGGACTTTTGAACACTGAAGCTTTCTTT

abundance: -
d_gene: TRBD2
v_gene: TRBV18
j_gene: TRBJ2-5
CDR3aa: CASSEPGGYQETQYF
CDR3nt: TGTGCCAGCTCGGAACCGGGGGGGTACCAAGAGACCCAGTACTTC

abundance: -
d_gene: -
v_gene: TRBV7-8
j_gene: TRBJ2-1
CDR3aa: CASSQRAEQFF
CDR3nt: TGTGCCAGCAGCCAGAGGGCTGAGCAGTTCTTC

abundance: -
d_gene: -
v_gene: TRBV7-9
j_gene: TRBJ1-5
CDR3aa: CASSPIGVNQPQHF
CDR3nt: TGTGCCAGCAGCCCCATTGGGGTCAATCAGCCCCAGCATTTT

abundance: -
d_gene: -
v_gene: TRBV7-2
j_gene: TRBJ2-2
CDR3aa: CASSLKIGGTGELFF
CDR3nt: TGTGCCAGCAGCTTAAAGATAGGGGGGACCGGGGAGCTGTTTTTT

abundance: -
d_gene: TRBD1
v_gene: TRBV7-2
j_gene: TRBJ2-7
CDR3aa: CASSLRAGDRAYEQYF
CDR3nt: TGTGCCAGCAGCTTACGGGCGGGGGACAGGGCCTACGAGCAGTACTTC

abundance: -
d_gene: -
v_gene: TRBV7-9
j_gene: TRBJ1-2
CDR3aa: CASTRAAGPNYGYTF
CDR3nt: TGTGCCAGCACCCGAGCGGCAGGTCCGAACTATGGCTACACCTTC

abundance: few
d_gene: -
v_gene: TRBV7-8
j_gene: TRBJ1-1
CDR3aa: CASSLGTRGNTEAFF
CDR3nt: TGTGCCAGCAGCTTAGGTACCAGGGGGAACACTGAAGCTTTCTTT

abundance: -
d_gene: TRBD2
v_gene: TRBV28
j_gene: TRBJ2-5
CDR3aa: CASSLVSGLAGETQYF
CDR3nt: TGTGCCAGCAGTTTGGTTTCAGGACTAGCGGGGGAGACCCAGTACTTC

abundance: -
d_gene: -
v_gene: TRBV6-4
j_gene: TRBJ2-3
CDR3aa: CASSLRPSTDTQYF
CDR3nt: TGTGCCAGCAGTCTTCGGCCCAGCACAGATACGCAGTATTTT